This T cell receptor (beta chain) originates from a study of T cell changes during pregnancy in multiple sclerosis. Assay: immunoSEQ multiplex PCR; the TCRdb copy retains only in-frame clones and omits some. The sample has more than 55,000 clones; approximately 90% are singletons. Looked up from germline, CDR1 is SGHAT and CDR2 is FQNNGV. Trimming stripped 5 bases from V and 0 bases from J, with 8 bases between. This CDR3 has 13 amino acids. The TCR originated in a female donor in good health, enrolled as a control in a pregnancy study. The chain carries TRBV11-2 and TRBJ2-7; D perhaps matches TRBD2 (6 bases). The sample was peripheral blood, taken in the first trimester of pregnancy. The CDR3 DNA reads as TGTGCCAGCAGCGGCGGGACCTCCTACGAGCAGTACTTC. Translated: CASSGGTSYEQYF.